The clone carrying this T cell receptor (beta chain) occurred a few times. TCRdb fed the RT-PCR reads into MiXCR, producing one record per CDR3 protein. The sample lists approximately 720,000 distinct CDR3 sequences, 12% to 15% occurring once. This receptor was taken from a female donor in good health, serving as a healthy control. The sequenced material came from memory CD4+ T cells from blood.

CDR3 sequence (DNA): TGCAGTGCTTCAGGGGGACCCAAAAACATTCAGTACTTC. Its translation: CSASGGPKNIQYF. This sequence joins TRBV20-1 and TRBJ2-4, with TRBD1 identical over 7 bases. The CDR3 sequence is 13 residues long. V lost 5 bases and J lost 2; bases outside the gene matches: 3. Germline loops: CDR1 DFQATT, CDR2 SNEGSKA (reference sequence).